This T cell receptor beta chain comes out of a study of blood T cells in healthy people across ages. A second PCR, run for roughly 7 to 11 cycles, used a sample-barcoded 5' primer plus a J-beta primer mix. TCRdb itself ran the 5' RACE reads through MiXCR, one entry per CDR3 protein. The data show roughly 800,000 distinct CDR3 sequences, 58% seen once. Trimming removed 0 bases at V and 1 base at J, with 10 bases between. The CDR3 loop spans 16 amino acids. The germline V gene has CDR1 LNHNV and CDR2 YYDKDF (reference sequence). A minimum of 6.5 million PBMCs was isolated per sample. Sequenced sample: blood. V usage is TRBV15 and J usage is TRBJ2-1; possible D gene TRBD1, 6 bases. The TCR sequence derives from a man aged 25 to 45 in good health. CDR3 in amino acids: CATSRERGGSYNEQFF. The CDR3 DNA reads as TGTGCCACCAGCAGAGAAAGAGGGGGTTCCTACAATGAGCAGTTCTTC. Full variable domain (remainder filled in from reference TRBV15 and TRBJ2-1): DAMVIQNPRYQVTQFGKPVTLSCSQTLNHNVMYWYQQKSSQAPKLLFHYYDKDFNNEADTPDNFQSRRPNTSFCFLDIRSPGLGDTAMYLCATSRERGGSYNEQFFGPGTRLTVL.